Listed below are T cell receptor beta chains from one sample, sequenced in a study of T cell repertoires in cytomegalovirus infection. Using its own MiXCR run on the reads, TCRdb lists one record per CDR3 protein. The sample lists almost 500,000 distinct CDR3 sequences; approximately 10% were seen once. The sample taken for sequencing was PBMCs. The receptors derive from a human donor in good health (CMV status not recorded). Some clones in this sample may be carry-over from other donors' samples. Both conserved end residues are part of each CDR3. The order of the fields is J gene, clone size, CDR3 length, V gene, D gene, CDR3 protein, CDR3 DNA. D genes are given only for firm matches. Size is stated for part of the rows, as once, few or many counts, or as a class when the clone is expanded.

TRBJ2-4 | many | 17 | TRBV7-2 | TRBD2 | CASSSASGTSGRVIQYF | TGTGCCAGCAGCTCGGCGTCCGGGACTAGCGGGAGAGTCATTCAGTACTTC
TRBJ2-1 | few | 12 | TRBV14 | TRBD1 | CASSNRGNEQFF | TGTGCCAGCAGTAACAGGGGGAATGAGCAGTTCTTC
TRBJ2-7 | few | 14 | TRBV10-3 | - | CAIRSDSASYEQYF | TGTGCCATCAGATCGGACAGTGCCTCCTACGAGCAGTACTTC
TRBJ1-1 | - | 14 | TRBV5-4 | - | CASSFTGFGTEAFF | TGTGCCAGCAGCTTCACAGGGTTTGGGACTGAAGCTTTCTTT
TRBJ1-4 | - | 18 | TRBV3-1 | - | CASSQGMAGRATNEKLFF | TGTGCCAGCAGCCAAGGCATGGCAGGGAGGGCCACTAATGAAAAACTGTTTTTT
TRBJ2-1 | many | 17 | TRBV7-3 | TRBD2 | CASSSGTSGTTYNEQFF | TGTGCCAGCAGCTCTGGGACTAGCGGGACCACCTACAATGAGCAGTTCTTC
TRBJ2-5 | few | 15 | TRBV6-1 | - | CAVKRGQLRSETQYF | TGTGCCGTAAAGAGGGGCCAACTCCGGTCGGAGACCCAGTACTTC
TRBJ1-2 | - | 14 | TRBV27 | TRBD1 | CASRPPDRDYGYTF | TGTGCCAGCAGACCCCCGGACAGGGACTATGGCTACACCTTC
TRBJ2-3 | many | 14 | TRBV12-3/TRBV12-4 | - | CASTTRDFPDTQYF | TGTGCCAGCACCACCCGGGACTTTCCAGATACGCAGTATTTT
TRBJ1-5 | many | 16 | TRBV5-6 | - | CASSLRKTGPNQPQHF | TGTGCCAGCAGCCTCCGAAAAACAGGGCCGAATCAGCCCCAGCATTTT
TRBJ1-1 | - | 12 | TRBV2 | - | CASSPGVSEAFF | TGTGCCAGCAGTCCCGGAGTCTCTGAAGCTTTCTTT
TRBJ2-1 | many | 16 | TRBV12-3/TRBV12-4 | TRBD2 | CASSYDVAGGYNEQFF | TGTGCCAGCAGTTATGACGTAGCGGGGGGGTACAATGAGCAGTTCTTC
TRBJ2-2 | many | 15 | TRBV12-3/TRBV12-4 | - | CASSFSASPAGELFF | TGTGCCAGCAGTTTCAGTGCCTCACCAGCCGGGGAGCTGTTTTTT
TRBJ1-2 | - | 14 | TRBV27 | - | CASSLSRVGYGYTF | TGTGCCAGCAGTTTATCCAGGGTCGGCTATGGCTACACCTTC
TRBJ2-1 | many | 13 | TRBV19 | TRBD1 | CASSGQVGDEQFF | TGTGCCAGTAGCGGACAGGTTGGCGATGAGCAGTTCTTC
TRBJ2-7 | few | 13 | TRBV18 | - | CASSPQNSYEQYF | TGTGCCAGCTCACCTCAGAACTCCTACGAGCAGTACTTC
TRBJ2-1 | few | 16 | TRBV28 | TRBD1 | CASSLLPGTGLNEQFF | TGTGCCAGCAGCCTCCTCCCCGGGACAGGGCTCAATGAGCAGTTCTTC
TRBJ2-5 | many | 15 | TRBV10-3 | - | CAISEEGGGLGTQYF | TGTGCCATCAGTGAGGAGGGAGGCGGTCTGGGGACCCAGTACTTC
TRBJ1-6 | - | 18 | TRBV6-5 | - | CASSYSSVRGGLNSPLHF | TGTGCCAGCAGTTACTCAAGTGTCCGCGGCGGATTGAATTCACCCCTCCACTTT
TRBJ1-5 | few | 17 | TRBV15 | - | CATSREIENGVHQPQHF | TGTGCCACCAGCAGAGAGATCGAGAACGGGGTTCATCAGCCCCAGCATTTT
TRBJ2-3 | many | 16 | TRBV5-6 | TRBD2 | CASSLDIAGDTDTQYF | TGTGCCAGCAGCTTGGATATAGCGGGGGATACAGATACGCAGTATTTT
TRBJ2-1 | - | 16 | TRBV20-1 | TRBD2 | CSARGLAGLSYNEQFF | TGCAGTGCTAGGGGACTAGCGGGTCTTTCCTACAATGAGCAGTTCTTC
TRBJ2-1 | many | 15 | TRBV7-3 | TRBD1 | CASSFRQGAYNEQFF | TGTGCCAGCAGCTTTCGACAGGGGGCCTACAATGAGCAGTTCTTC
TRBJ2-7 | few | 12 | TRBV7-2 | - | CASKGNSYEQYF | TGTGCCAGCAAAGGCAACAGCTACGAGCAGTACTTC
TRBJ1-2 | many | 14 | TRBV12-3/TRBV12-4 | - | CASSLIPPGRGYTF | TGTGCCAGCAGTTTGATCCCACCAGGCAGAGGCTACACCTTC
TRBJ1-3 | many | 16 | TRBV7-2 | - | CASSIDGGSSGNTIYF | TGTGCCAGCAGCATAGACGGGGGAAGCTCTGGAAACACCATATATTTT
TRBJ1-1 | - | 13 | TRBV29-1 | - | CSVGDPKNTEAFF | TGCAGCGTTGGTGACCCTAAGAACACTGAAGCTTTCTTT
TRBJ2-5 | few | 14 | TRBV7-3 | - | CASSPRDSPETQYF | TGTGCCAGCAGCCCCCGGGACTCACCAGAGACCCAGTACTTC
TRBJ1-2 | many | 16 | TRBV6-5 | - | CASSYARSPVHIGYTF | TGTGCCAGCAGTTACGCCCGGTCCCCAGTTCACATCGGGTACACCTTC
TRBJ1-5 | many | 12 | TRBV30 | - | CAWNAGNQPQHF | TGTGCCTGGAATGCTGGGAATCAGCCCCAGCATTTT
TRBJ2-1 | many | 15 | TRBV3-1 | - | CASRRLVGENNEQFF | TGTGCCAGCAGGCGCCTGGTGGGAGAGAACAATGAGCAGTTCTTC
TRBJ2-7 | - | 18 | TRBV23-1 | TRBD2 | CASSQSGTSGGACYEQYF | TGCGCCAGCAGTCAATCGGGGACTAGCGGGGGGGCTTGCTACGAGCAGTACTTC
TRBJ2-2 | - | 17 | TRBV24-1 | - | CATSDSRGQSKTGELFF | TGTGCCACCAGTGACTCCCGGGGGCAGTCGAAAACCGGGGAGCTGTTTTTT
TRBJ2-5 | many | 11 | TRBV20-1 | - | CSAQYQETQYF | TGCAGTGCCCAGTACCAAGAGACCCAGTACTTC
TRBJ1-2 | many | 17 | TRBV3-1 | TRBD1 | CASSQAGTGGWNYGYTF | TGTGCCAGCAGCCAAGCCGGGACAGGGGGATGGAACTATGGCTACACCTTC
TRBJ2-7 | - | 12 | TRBV3-1 | - | CASSFTAYEQYF | TGTGCCAGCAGCTTTACAGCCTACGAGCAGTACTTC
TRBJ1-1 | many | 12 | TRBV20-1 | - | CSARGGNTEAFF | TGCAGTGCCCGTGGGGGGAACACTGAAGCTTTCTTT
TRBJ1-6 | many | 15 | TRBV15 | TRBD1 | CATSRGGQGTSPLHF | TGTGCCACCAGCAGAGGCGGACAGGGTACTTCACCCCTCCACTTT
TRBJ2-1 | few | 16 | TRBV20-1 | - | CSARDSGRGPYNEQFF | TGCAGTGCTAGAGATAGTGGCAGGGGACCCTACAATGAGCAGTTCTTC
TRBJ2-7 | few | 16 | TRBV18 | - | CASSPLLGFSQGEQYF | TGTGCCAGCTCACCACTACTCGGATTCTCTCAGGGGGAGCAGTACTTC
TRBJ2-7 | many | 15 | TRBV7-9 | - | CASSTSWGEDYEQYF | TGTGCCAGCAGCACCTCTTGGGGAGAGGACTACGAGCAGTACTTC
TRBJ2-3 | many | 15 | TRBV12-5 | TRBD1 | CASGSGTGGTDTQYF | TGTGCTAGTGGCTCCGGGACAGGAGGCACAGATACGCAGTATTTT
TRBJ2-7 | - | 15 | TRBV19 | - | CATSSSLQGFYEQYF | TGTGCCACCAGCTCTTCATTACAGGGATTTTACGAGCAGTACTTC
TRBJ2-7 | - | 13 | TRBV20-1 | TRBD1 | CSASPTGNYEQYF | TGCAGTGCTTCACCGACAGGGAACTACGAGCAGTACTTC
TRBJ2-2 | many | 15 | TRBV20-1 | TRBD2 | CSASASGGSHGELFF | TGCAGTGCTAGTGCTAGCGGGGGGTCCCACGGGGAGCTGTTTTTT
TRBJ2-1 | many | 21 | TRBV5-4 | TRBD2 | CASSLGDRLAGGRWMGNEQFF | TGTGCCAGCAGCTTGGGGGATAGACTAGCGGGAGGGCGATGGATGGGGAATGAGCAGTTCTTC
TRBJ2-7 | few | 14 | TRBV2 | TRBD1 | CASRAGTGGGEQYF | TGTGCCAGCAGAGCCGGGACAGGGGGCGGCGAGCAGTACTTC
TRBJ2-1 | - | 18 | TRBV20-1 | TRBD2 | CSAYPGGLARGRYNEQFF | TGCAGTGCTTATCCCGGGGGACTAGCGCGAGGACGGTACAATGAGCAGTTCTTC
TRBJ1-4 | few | 15 | TRBV5-6 | - | CASSRDQASNEKLFF | TGTGCCAGCAGCCGCGACCAAGCCAGTAATGAAAAACTGTTTTTT
TRBJ1-3 | many | 14 | TRBV5-1 | - | CASSQDNSGNTIYF | TGCGCCAGCAGTCAGGACAACTCTGGAAACACCATATATTTT
TRBJ1-2 | many | 17 | TRBV11-2 | TRBD1 | CASSLSDRGHLNYGYTF | TGTGCCAGCAGCTTATCGGACAGGGGCCACCTTAACTATGGCTACACCTTC
TRBJ1-2 | many | 14 | TRBV20-1 | - | CSAEDGPVGYGYTF | TGCAGTGCCGAAGACGGCCCGGTGGGCTATGGCTACACCTTC
TRBJ2-7 | many | 14 | TRBV7-3 | TRBD1 | CASSLGTGVGEQYF | TGTGCCAGCAGCCTCGGGACAGGGGTCGGTGAGCAGTACTTC
TRBJ1-6 | many | 16 | TRBV7-9 | - | CASSPDSPGAGSPLHF | TGTGCCAGCAGCCCCGACAGTCCCGGTGCCGGTTCACCCCTCCACTTT